This T cell receptor beta chain stems from a study of cytomegalovirus exposure and HLA in healthy donors. Study results and limitations: In a later analysis, 17,000 or so TCR beta sequences were associated with HLA alleles at 0.05 false discovery rate. Prior analysis indicated that the majority of TCR beta V segments exhibited productivity approximately 87% or approximately 30% of the time. A reported reduction in N-insertions relative to the roughly 610-donor mean was seen in an Asian-associated ancestry cluster in a later analysis.

Amplification used 60 Vbeta primers and 13 Jbeta primers. Libraries were prepared by immunoSEQ multiplex PCR; TCRdb keeps only in-frame clonotypes and omits some of them. The table records around 130,000 clones, approximately 80% of them present only once. Germline CDR1 reads SGHAT; CDR2 reads FQNNGV. CDR3 length equals 15 residues. V was clipped by 2 bases and J by 0 bases, with 10 bases between them. A remark on this clone: Its cognate antigen is unknown.

The TCR sequence derives from a middle-aged woman in good health and CMV-seronegative. The rearrangement uses TRBV11-2 and TRBJ1-2; maybe TRBD1 (5 bases). The source material was PBMCs. The CDR3 coding sequence is TGTGCCAGCAGCTTAAGGGTAGGGGCTAACTATGGCTACACCTTC. Its translation is CASSLRVGANYGYTF.